These 28 T cell receptor beta chains came from one sample sequenced in a study of CD8 T cells in ankylosing spondylitis. TCRdb used MiXCR to reprocess the 5' RACE reads, holding one entry per CDR3 protein. Of about 220,000 distinct CDR3 sequences in the sample, under 30% were seen once. The specimen was blood, either unsorted or a sorted T cell fraction (not recorded which). The receptors here all came from a male donor with ankylosing spondylitis or in good health (not recorded which).

The V and J genes are TRBV20-1 and TRBJ2-5; 9 positions match TRBD1. This CDR3 has 14 amino acids. Germline values: CDR1 DFQATT, CDR2 SNEGSKA (reference sequence). Unmatched junction bases numbered 10, after V lost 6 bases and J lost 5 bases. The CDR3, as DNA: TGCAGTGCCTCACCCGGGACAGGGTGGGAGACCCAGTACTTC. The encoded protein is CSASPGTGWETQYF.

This clonotype was counted at least ten times. The V and J genes are TRBV15 and TRBJ2-7; TRBD2 might be the D (6 bases). V dropped 1 base and J dropped 7 bases, with 14 bases sitting between them. Germline assignment: CDR1 LNHNV and CDR2 YYDKDF (reference sequence). CDR3 size: 14 residues. CDR3 bases: TGTGCCACCAGCAGAGTGGGCGGGATCGGGGAGCAGTACTTC. Translated, it gives CATSRVGGIGEQYF.

This clonotype was observed at least ten times. The rearrangement links TRBV29-1 to TRBJ2-7; 9 bases are a match to TRBD1. V dropped 5 bases and J dropped 0; count of bases not matched to a gene: 5. Germline V gives CDR1 SQVTM, CDR2 ANQGSEA. This CDR3 contains 14 residues. Here the CDR3 DNA reads TGCAGCGTTACGACAGGGGGTAACTCCTACGAGCAGTACTTC. The encoded protein is CSVTTGGNSYEQYF.

Many counts were recorded for this clonotype. This chain joins TRBV20-1 and TRBJ2-5; D possibly uses TRBD1 or TRBD2 (5 bases each). V lost 6 bases to trimming and J lost 0 bases, with 14 bases between them. The CDR3 covers 14 residues. CDR1 DFQATT and CDR2 SNEGSKA come from the germline V gene (reference sequence). This chain's CDR3 is CSANGALDQETQYF. DNA of the CDR3: TGCAGTGCGAACGGGGCACTAGACCAAGAGACCCAGTACTTC.

This clonotype was found many times. The chain uses TRBV10-3 and TRBJ2-5; 9 nucleotides line up with TRBD1. The CDR3 loop spans 14 amino acids. Germline CDR1 and CDR2: ENHRY and SYGVKD. V lost 6 bases and J lost 4; bases outside the gene matches: 6. The CDR3 DNA sequence: TGTGCCATCAGCTCCGGGACAGGGAGAGAGACCCAGTACTTC. It is translated as CAISSGTGRETQYF.

This clonotype was counted many times. V gene TRBV5-6 combines with J gene TRBJ1-2; D uncertain. Trimming took off 4 bases at V and 4 bases at J, with 17 bases between the two ends. Germline V CDR1 and CDR2: SGHDT, YYEEEE. The CDR3 extends over 15 amino acids. Here the CDR3 reads CASSSPTREPYGYTF. The CDR3 DNA sequence: TGTGCCAGCAGCAGTCCCACAAGGGAACCCTATGGCTACACCTTC.

This clonotype occurred many times. The rearrangement links TRBV4-2 to TRBJ1-1, with D possibly TRBD1 on 5 matching bases. CDR1 and CDR2 (germline): LGHNA, YNFKEQ. Trimming removed 3 bases at V and 1 base at J, with 15 bases between. The CDR3 spans 16 residues. CDR3 residues: CASSQPTTAPNTEAFF. CDR3 bases: TGTGCCAGCAGCCAGCCGACGACAGCTCCGAACACTGAAGCTTTCTTT.

The sample holds many counts of this clonotype. The CDR3 here is CASSLVKTIEQFF. CDR3 DNA: TGTGCCAGCAGTTTAGTGAAGACTATTGAGCAGTTCTTC. The chain combines TRBV28 with TRBJ2-1, with D tentatively TRBD2 (5 bases). This CDR3 comprises 13 residues. Trimming pared 2 bases from V and 9 bases from J, leaving 11 bases between. Per the germline V gene, CDR1 is MDHEN and CDR2 is SYDVKM.

The chain combines TRBV12-3 or TRBV12-4 with TRBJ2-5; D gene unclear. The CDR3 length is 15 residues. The V gene lost 2 bases and the J gene lost 4 bases, with 14 bases spanning the gap. CDR3 coding DNA: TGTGCCAGCAGTTTATCAGCGTCCCGTCGAGAGACCCAGTACTTC. This encodes CASSLSASRRETQYF.

This clonotype was seen a handful of times. The chain couples TRBV29-1 to TRBJ2-3; 8 positions match TRBD2. This CDR3 has 14 residues. Germline CDR1 is SQVTM and CDR2 is ANQGSEA. Trimming at V came to 6 bases and at J to 3 bases, leaving 8 bases not matched to a gene. The CDR3 is CSVKAGGRTDTQYF. DNA for the CDR3: TGCAGCGTCAAGGCGGGAGGCCGTACAGATACGCAGTATTTT.

Written as DNA, the CDR3 is TGCAGTGCTAGATGGCGGACAGGTCAGCAGCCCCAGCATTTT. Translating it yields CSARWRTGQQPQHF. V usage is TRBV20-1 and J usage is TRBJ1-5; 7 bases are shared with TRBD1. Looked up from germline, CDR1 is DFQATT and CDR2 is SNEGSKA (reference sequence). The CDR3 sequence is 14 residues long. The trim removed 2 bases at V and 7 bases at J, leaving 8 bases unmatched.

This clonotype appeared many times. J is TRBJ2-3 and V is TRBV20-1; a weak D match, TRBD2 (6 bases). This CDR3 has 14 amino acids. V was shortened by 4 bases and J by 2 bases, with 13 bases between the two germline ends. Germline CDR1 DFQATT, CDR2 SNEGSKA (reference sequence). The CDR3 loop is CSAMISGFTDTQYF. For the CDR3, the DNA is TGCAGTGCTATGATTAGCGGATTCACAGATACGCAGTATTTT.

This clonotype was counted ten times or more. The CDR3 DNA is TGTGCCAGCAGCCAGTCACTAGCGGGAGGCGAGCAGTACTTC. Residues: CASSQSLAGGEQYF. The chain couples TRBV3-1 to TRBJ2-7, with 12 bases that match TRBD2. The CDR3 consists of 14 residues. The junction had 3 bases not matched to a gene; V was cut back by 3 bases and J by 6 bases. Germline CDR1 and CDR2: LGHDT and YNNKEL (reference sequence).

There are a few counts of this clonotype. The rearrangement links TRBV10-3 to TRBJ2-1, with 7 bases identical to TRBD2. With 8 bases clipped from V and 5 bases from J, the junction kept 6 bases outside the gene matches. This CDR3 region has 13 residues. In germline, CDR1 is ENHRY, CDR2 SYGVKD. This CDR3 reads CAIQLARHNEQFF. CDR3 sequence (DNA): TGTGCCATCCAACTAGCGCGACACAATGAGCAGTTCTTC.

This clonotype was picked up a small number of times. This chain joins TRBV9 and TRBJ2-5, with 8 bases that match TRBD1. The germline CDR1 and CDR2 sequences are SGDLS and YYNGEE. J was trimmed by 3 bases and V by 4 bases; bases with no gene match: 8. This CDR3 has 15 amino acids. The DNA for the CDR3 is TGTGCCAGCAGCTCCACCCCAGGGGGCGAAGAGACCCAGTACTTC. Translated, it gives CASSSTPGGEETQYF.

In its sample, this clonotype was seen a few times. V gene TRBV6-2 or TRBV6-3 combines with J gene TRBJ1-5; no reliable D call. CDR1 MNHEY and CDR2 SVGEGT come from the germline V gene. V was trimmed by 7 bases and J by 5 bases, leaving 12 bases between them. The CDR3 contains 13 residues. The CDR3 reads CASNQLIYQPQHF. The DNA for the CDR3 is TGTGCCAGCAACCAGTTAATCTATCAGCCCCAGCATTTT.

This clonotype has ten or more counts. The rearrangement links TRBV7-6 to TRBJ2-3; 11 positions agree with TRBD2. V was clipped by 6 bases and J by 3 bases; unmatched bases: 14. The length of the CDR3 is 18 residues. Germline CDR1 and CDR2: SGHVS and FNYEAQ. DNA of the CDR3: TGTGCCAGCAGTCCTACCGGGACTAGCGGAGTTGGTACAGATACGCAGTATTTT. Its protein is CASSPTGTSGVGTDTQYF.

This clonotype was found once. The CDR3 DNA reads TGTGCCAGCAGCTTAGGTTGGGGAGAGACTAACACTGAAGCTTTCTTT. Its translation is CASSLGWGETNTEAFF. The J gene is TRBJ1-1, the V gene TRBV7-8; no clear D gene. Trimming left V 1 base short and J 2 bases short, with 14 bases between. Germline loops: CDR1 SGHVS, CDR2 FQNEAQ. CDR3 length: 16 residues.

Only a few counts were recorded for this clonotype. V is TRBV20-1 and J is TRBJ2-3, with 8 positions matching TRBD2. The CDR3 is 15 amino acids. After removal of 0 bases from V and 6 bases from J, the junction contained 8 bases not matched to a gene. CDR1 is DFQATT and CDR2 is SNEGSKA in the germline V gene (reference sequence). This chain's CDR3 is CSARDGYSGMDTQYF. The CDR3 DNA is TGCAGTGCTAGAGATGGGTATAGCGGGATGGATACGCAGTATTTT.

This clonotype appeared a few times. V gene TRBV20-1 combines with J gene TRBJ2-7; D gene unclear. CDR1 is DFQATT, CDR2 SNEGSKA, per germline (reference sequence). V was cut by 5 bases and J by 5 bases, with 7 bases left in between. The CDR3 covers 10 residues. The CDR3 DNA is TGCAGTGCTGCCCGAGACGAGCAGTACTTC. It specifies CSAARDEQYF.

The rearrangement joins TRBV12-3 or TRBV12-4 to TRBJ1-5, with TRBD1 as a possible D gene (5 bases). Trimming took off 6 bases at V and 5 bases at J, with 17 bases between the two ends. The CDR3 length is 15 residues. The CDR3 nucleotides are TGTGCCAGCAGCAACCGGGACCTCTGGTATCAGCCCCAGCATTTT. It yields the protein CASSNRDLWYQPQHF.

This clonotype was seen many times. The gene calls are TRBV6-5 and TRBJ1-2; 11 bases agree with TRBD1. V shed 3 bases and J 6 bases; nucleotides not matched to a gene: 9. CDR3 length: 16 amino acids. Germline assignment: CDR1 MNHEY and CDR2 SVGAGI. In nucleotides, the CDR3 is TGTGCCAGCAGTTATGCCGGACAGGGGGCCATCAATGGCTACACCTTC. Translated: CASSYAGQGAINGYTF.

The chain joins TRBV12-3 or TRBV12-4 to TRBJ2-2; tentative D call: TRBD1 (5 bases). This CDR3 spans 15 amino acids. Trimming pared 6 bases from V and 7 bases from J, leaving 18 bases between. The CDR3 spells CASSPLSRVNGELFF. The CDR3 bases are TGTGCCAGCAGCCCCTTAAGCAGGGTAAACGGGGAGCTGTTTTTT.

Worth noting for this clonotype: Germline is not matched at one junction end, which may reflect a read error. CDR3 in amino acids: CSARGNFQRAHYEQHF. Written as DNA, the CDR3 is TGCAGTGCTAGAGGAAACTTCCAAAGGGCCCACTACGAGCAGCACTTC. The gene calls are TRBV20-1 and TRBJ2-7; D not resolved. The CDR3 length is 16 residues. The V gene's germline CDR1 is DFQATT and CDR2 SNEGSKA (reference sequence).

The chain is built from TRBV5-1 and TRBJ2-3; 8 positions agree with TRBD1. The CDR3 has 17 amino acids. Germline V gene data show CDR1 as SGHRS and CDR2 as YFSETQ. V dropped 0 bases and J dropped 4; count of bases not matched to a gene: 10. CDR3 residues: CASSLVSRTGNADTQYF. The CDR3 DNA is TGCGCCAGCAGCTTGGTTTCCCGGACAGGGAATGCAGATACGCAGTATTTT.

This clonotype was seen many times. The chain recombines TRBV7-2 with TRBJ2-7; possibly TRBD1 for D (5 bases). V was shortened by 1 base and J by 2 bases, with 6 bases between the two germline ends. CDR1 SGHTA and CDR2 FQGNSA come from the germline V gene. The CDR3 contains 13 residues. The CDR3 DNA reads TGTGCCAGCAGCTTAGAGACAGCCTACGAGCAGTACTTC. It yields the protein CASSLETAYEQYF.

As for this clonotype: A read error may produce the germline difference seen at one junction end. The chain links TRBV7-7 to TRBJ2-7, with a possible D match to TRBD2 (6 bases). Germline V CDR1 and CDR2: SSHAT, FNYEAQ (reference sequence). The CDR3 length is 15 residues. DNA for the CDR3: TGTGCTAGCAGCTTGGGGGGTACAGGCTCCTACGAGCAGTACTTC. Encoded protein: CASSLGGTGSYEQYF.

The sample holds many counts of this clonotype. V usage is TRBV20-1 and J usage is TRBJ2-1; TRBD1 might be the D (6 bases). V shed 4 bases and J shed 2 bases, with 15 bases lying between them. The length of the CDR3 is 15 residues. Germline lookup yields CDR1 DFQATT and CDR2 SNEGSKA (reference sequence). CDR3 amino acids: CSATTWDNTYNEQFF. As DNA, the CDR3 is TGCAGTGCTACCACGTGGGACAATACCTACAATGAGCAGTTCTTC.